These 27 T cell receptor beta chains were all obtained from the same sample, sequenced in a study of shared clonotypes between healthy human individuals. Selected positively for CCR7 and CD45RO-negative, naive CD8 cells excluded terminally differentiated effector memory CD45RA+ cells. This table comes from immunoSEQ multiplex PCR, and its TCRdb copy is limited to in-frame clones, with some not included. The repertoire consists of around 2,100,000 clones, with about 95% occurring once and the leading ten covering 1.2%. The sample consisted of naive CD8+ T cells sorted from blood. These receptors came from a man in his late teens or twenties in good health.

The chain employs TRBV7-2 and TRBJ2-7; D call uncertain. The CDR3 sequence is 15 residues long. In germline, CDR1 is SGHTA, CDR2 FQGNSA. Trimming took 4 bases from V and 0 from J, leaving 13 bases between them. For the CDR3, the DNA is TGTGCCAGCAGCTACATGCCAGGCTACTCCTACGAGCAGTACTTC. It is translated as CASSYMPGYSYEQYF.

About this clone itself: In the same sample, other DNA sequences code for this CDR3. The DNA for the CDR3 is TGTGCCAGCAGCTCCCTAGGGGGTGAGCAGTTCTTC. Protein product: CASSSLGGEQFF. This rearrangement joins TRBV7-9 to TRBJ2-1, with a possible D match to TRBD1 (6 bases). Germline CDR1 and CDR2: SEHNR and FQNEAQ (reference sequence). This CDR3 is built from 12 residues. Trimming left V 4 bases short and J 9 bases short, with 10 bases between. The complete variable domain, with remaining parts taken from reference TRBV7-9 and TRBJ2-1, reads DTGVSQNPRHKITKRGQNVTFRCDPISEHNRLYWYRQTLGQGPEFLTYFQNEAQLEKSRLLSDRFSAERPKGSFSTLEIQRTEQGDSAMYLCASSSLGGEQFFGPGTRLTVL.

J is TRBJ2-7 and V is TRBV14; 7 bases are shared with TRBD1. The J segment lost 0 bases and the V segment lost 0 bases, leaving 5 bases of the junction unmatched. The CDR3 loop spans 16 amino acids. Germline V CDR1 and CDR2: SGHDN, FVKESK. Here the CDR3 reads CASSQDSGTASYEQYF. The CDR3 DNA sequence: TGTGCCAGCAGCCAAGATTCGGGGACAGCCTCCTACGAGCAGTACTTC.

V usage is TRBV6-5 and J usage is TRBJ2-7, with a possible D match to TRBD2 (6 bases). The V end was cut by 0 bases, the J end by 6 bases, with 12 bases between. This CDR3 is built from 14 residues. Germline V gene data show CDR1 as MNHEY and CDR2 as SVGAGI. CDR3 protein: CASSYSGLLAEQYF. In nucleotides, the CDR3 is TGTGCCAGCAGTTACTCGGGACTTCTTGCCGAGCAGTACTTC.

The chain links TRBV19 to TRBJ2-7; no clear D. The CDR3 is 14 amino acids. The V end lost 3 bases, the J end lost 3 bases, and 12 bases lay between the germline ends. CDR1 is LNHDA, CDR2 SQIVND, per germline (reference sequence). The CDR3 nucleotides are TGTGCCAGTAGTATCGCAGTAGCAGACTACGAGCAGTACTTC. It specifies CASSIAVADYEQYF.

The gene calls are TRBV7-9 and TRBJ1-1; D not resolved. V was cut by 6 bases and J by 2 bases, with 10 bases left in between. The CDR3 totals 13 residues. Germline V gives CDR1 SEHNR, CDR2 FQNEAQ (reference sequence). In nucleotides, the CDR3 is TGTGCCAGCAGTTCGGGGTTCAACACTGAAGCTTTCTTT. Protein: CASSSGFNTEAFF.

DNA of the CDR3: TGCAGCGTTCTGGAGTTTGAGCAGTTCTTC. It is translated as CSVLEFEQFF. The rearrangement uses TRBV29-1 and TRBJ2-1; D is uncertain. CDR3 length equals 10 residues. Germline V gene data show CDR1 as SQVTM and CDR2 as ANQGSEA. V lost 5 bases, J lost 9 bases, and 8 bases lay in between.

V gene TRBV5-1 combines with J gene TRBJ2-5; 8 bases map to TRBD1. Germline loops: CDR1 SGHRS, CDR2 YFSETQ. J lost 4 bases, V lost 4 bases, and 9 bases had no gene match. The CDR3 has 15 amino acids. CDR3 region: CASSTPTGVGETQYF. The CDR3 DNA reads TGCGCCAGCAGCACCCCGACAGGGGTCGGAGAGACCCAGTACTTC.

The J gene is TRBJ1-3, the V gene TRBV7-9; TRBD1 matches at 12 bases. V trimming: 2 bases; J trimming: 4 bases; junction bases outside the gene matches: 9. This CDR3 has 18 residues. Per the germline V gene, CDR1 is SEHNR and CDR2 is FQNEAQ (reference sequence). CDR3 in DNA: TGTGCCAGCAGCTTACGACCGGGACAGGGGGCTCCGGGAAACACCATATATTTT. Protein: CASSLRPGQGAPGNTIYF.

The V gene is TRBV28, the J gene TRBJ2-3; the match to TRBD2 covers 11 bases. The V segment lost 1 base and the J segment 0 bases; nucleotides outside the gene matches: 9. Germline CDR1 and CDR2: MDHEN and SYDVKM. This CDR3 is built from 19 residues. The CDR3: CASSLSPLTSGTSTDTQYF. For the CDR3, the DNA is TGTGCCAGCAGTTTATCCCCTCTGACTAGCGGGACTAGCACAGATACGCAGTATTTT.

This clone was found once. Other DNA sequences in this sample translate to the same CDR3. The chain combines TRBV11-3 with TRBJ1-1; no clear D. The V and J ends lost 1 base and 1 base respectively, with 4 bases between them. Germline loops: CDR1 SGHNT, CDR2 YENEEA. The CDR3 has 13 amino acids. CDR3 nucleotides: TGTGCCAGCAGCTTAGCAGAGAACACTGAAGCTTTCTTT. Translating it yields CASSLAENTEAFF. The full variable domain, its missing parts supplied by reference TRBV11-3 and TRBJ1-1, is EAGVVQSPRYKIIEKKQPVAFWCNPISGHNTLYWYLQNLGQGPELLIRYENEEAVDDSQLPKDRFSAERLKGVDSTLKIQPAELGDSAVYLCASSLAENTEAFFGQGTRLTVV.

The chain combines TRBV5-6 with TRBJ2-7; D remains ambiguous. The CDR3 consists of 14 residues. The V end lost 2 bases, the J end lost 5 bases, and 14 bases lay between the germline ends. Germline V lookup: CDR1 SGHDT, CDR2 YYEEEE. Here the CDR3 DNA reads TGTGCCAGCAGCTTATGGAATGCGATCCACGAGCAGTACTTC. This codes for CASSLWNAIHEQYF.

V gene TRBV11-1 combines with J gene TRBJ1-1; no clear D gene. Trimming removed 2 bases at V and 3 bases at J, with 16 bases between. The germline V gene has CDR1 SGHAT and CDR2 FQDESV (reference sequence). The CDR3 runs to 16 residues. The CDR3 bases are TGTGCCAGCAGCTTATATTTAGAGGGTGGGTACACTGAAGCTTTCTTT. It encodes CASSLYLEGGYTEAFF.

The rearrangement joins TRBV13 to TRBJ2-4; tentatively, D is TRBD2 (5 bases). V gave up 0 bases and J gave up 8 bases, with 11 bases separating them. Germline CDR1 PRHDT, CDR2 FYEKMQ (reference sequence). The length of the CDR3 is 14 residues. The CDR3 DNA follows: TGTGCCAGCAGCTTAGGCCGGGGTGGGGACATTCAGTACTTC. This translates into CASSLGRGGDIQYF.

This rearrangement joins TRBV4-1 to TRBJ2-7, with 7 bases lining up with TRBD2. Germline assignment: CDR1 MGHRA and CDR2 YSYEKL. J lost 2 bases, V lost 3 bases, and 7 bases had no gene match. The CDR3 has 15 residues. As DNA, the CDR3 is TGCGCCAGCAGCCACTTGGCCGGGACTACCTACGAGCAGTACTTC. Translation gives CASSHLAGTTYEQYF.

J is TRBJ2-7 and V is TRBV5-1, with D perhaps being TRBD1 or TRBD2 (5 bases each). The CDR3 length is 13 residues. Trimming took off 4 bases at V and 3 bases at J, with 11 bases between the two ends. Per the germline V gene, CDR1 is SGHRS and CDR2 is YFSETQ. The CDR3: CASSLWDGYEQYF. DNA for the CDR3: TGCGCCAGCAGCCTCTGGGACGGCTACGAGCAGTACTTC.

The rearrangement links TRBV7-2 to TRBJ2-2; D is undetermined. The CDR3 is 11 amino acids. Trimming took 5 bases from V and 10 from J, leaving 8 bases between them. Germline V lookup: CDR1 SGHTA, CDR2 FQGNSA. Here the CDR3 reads CASSPSVELFF. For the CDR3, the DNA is TGTGCCAGCAGCCCTTCGGTGGAGCTGTTTTTT.

CDR3 in DNA: TGTGCCAGCAGCTTGATGGGGGGAGAGGAAAAACTGTTTTTT. Translation gives CASSLMGGEEKLFF. The rearrangement links TRBV5-6 to TRBJ1-4; tentative D call: TRBD1 (5 bases). CDR1 and CDR2 from the germline V gene are SGHDT and YYEEEE. V dropped 1 base and J dropped 8 bases, with 12 bases sitting between them. The CDR3 is made up of 14 amino acids.

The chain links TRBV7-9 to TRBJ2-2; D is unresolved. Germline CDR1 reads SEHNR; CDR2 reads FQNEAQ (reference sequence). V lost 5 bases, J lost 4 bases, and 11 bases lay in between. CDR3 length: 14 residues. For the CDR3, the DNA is TGTGCCAGCAGCGCAGAAGAGGTCACCGGGGAGCTGTTTTTT. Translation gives CASSAEEVTGELFF.

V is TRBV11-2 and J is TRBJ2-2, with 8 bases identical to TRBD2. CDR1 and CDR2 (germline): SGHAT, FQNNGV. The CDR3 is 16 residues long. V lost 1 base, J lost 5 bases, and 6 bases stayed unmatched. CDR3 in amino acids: CASSLGLAGATGELFF. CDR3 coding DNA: TGTGCCAGCAGCTTAGGGCTAGCGGGTGCAACCGGGGAGCTGTTTTTT.

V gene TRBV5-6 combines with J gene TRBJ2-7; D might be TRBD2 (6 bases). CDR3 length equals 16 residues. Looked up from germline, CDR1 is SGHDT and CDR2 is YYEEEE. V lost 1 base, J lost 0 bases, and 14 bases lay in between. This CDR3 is CASSLLLGEASYEQYF. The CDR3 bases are TGTGCCAGCAGCTTGTTACTGGGGGAGGCCTCCTACGAGCAGTACTTC.

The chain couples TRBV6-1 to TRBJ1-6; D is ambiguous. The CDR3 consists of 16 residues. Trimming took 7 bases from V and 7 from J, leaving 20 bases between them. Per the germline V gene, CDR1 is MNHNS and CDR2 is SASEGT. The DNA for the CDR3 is TGTGCCAGCACTGATGGTGATTCAGGATCAAATTCACCCCTCCACTTT. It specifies CASTDGDSGSNSPLHF.

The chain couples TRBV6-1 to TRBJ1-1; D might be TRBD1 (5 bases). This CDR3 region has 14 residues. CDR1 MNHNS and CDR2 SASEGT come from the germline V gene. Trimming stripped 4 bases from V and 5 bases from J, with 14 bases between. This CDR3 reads CASSVGGGETEAFF. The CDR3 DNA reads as TGTGCCAGCAGTGTCGGTGGGGGAGAGACTGAAGCTTTCTTT.

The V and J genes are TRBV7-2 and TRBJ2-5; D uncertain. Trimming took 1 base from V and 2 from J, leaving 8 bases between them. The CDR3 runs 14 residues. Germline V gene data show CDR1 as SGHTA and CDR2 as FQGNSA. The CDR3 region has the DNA TGTGCCAGCAGCTTAGAGTGGGGACAAGAGACCCAGTACTTC. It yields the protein CASSLEWGQETQYF. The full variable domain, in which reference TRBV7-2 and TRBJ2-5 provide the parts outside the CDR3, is GAGVSQSPSNKVTEKGKDVELRCDPISGHTALYWYRQSLGQGLEFLIYFQGNSAPDKSGLPSDRFSAERTGGSVSTLTIQRTQQEDSAVYLCASSLEWGQETQYFGPGTRLLVL.

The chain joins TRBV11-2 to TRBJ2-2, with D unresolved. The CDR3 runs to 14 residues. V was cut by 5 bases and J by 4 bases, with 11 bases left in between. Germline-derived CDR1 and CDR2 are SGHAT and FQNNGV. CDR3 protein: CASSITTGTGELFF. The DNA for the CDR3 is TGTGCCAGCAGCATTACGACTGGCACCGGGGAGCTGTTTTTT. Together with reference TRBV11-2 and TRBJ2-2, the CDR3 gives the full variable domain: EAGVAQSPRYKIIEKRQSVAFWCNPISGHATLYWYQQILGQGPKLLIQFQNNGVVDDSQLPKDRFSAERLKGVDSTLKIQPAKLEDSAVYLCASSITTGTGELFFGEGSRLTVL.

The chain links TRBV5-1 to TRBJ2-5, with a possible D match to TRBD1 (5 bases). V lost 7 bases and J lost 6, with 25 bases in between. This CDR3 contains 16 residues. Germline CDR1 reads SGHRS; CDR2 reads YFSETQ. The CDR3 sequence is CASFLAPTGVVKTQYF. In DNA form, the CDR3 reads TGCGCCAGCTTCTTGGCCCCTACAGGAGTCGTGAAGACCCAGTACTTC.

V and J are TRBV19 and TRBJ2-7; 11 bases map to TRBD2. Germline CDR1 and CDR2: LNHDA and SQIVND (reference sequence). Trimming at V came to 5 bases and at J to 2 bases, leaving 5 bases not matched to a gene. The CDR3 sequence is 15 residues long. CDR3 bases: TGTGCCAGTAGTTCTTTACTAGCGGGAGCCTACGAGCAGTACTTC. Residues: CASSSLLAGAYEQYF.